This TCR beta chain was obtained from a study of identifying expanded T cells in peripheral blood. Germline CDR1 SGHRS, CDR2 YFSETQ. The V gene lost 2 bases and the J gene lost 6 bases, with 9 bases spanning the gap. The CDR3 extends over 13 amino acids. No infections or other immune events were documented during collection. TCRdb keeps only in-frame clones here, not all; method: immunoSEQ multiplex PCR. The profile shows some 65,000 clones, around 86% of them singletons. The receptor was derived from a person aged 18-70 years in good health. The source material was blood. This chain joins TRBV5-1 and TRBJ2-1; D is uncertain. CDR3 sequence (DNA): TGCGCCAGCAGCTTCTCGCCGCTCAATGAGCAGTTCTTC. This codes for CASSFSPLNEQFF.